Reported below is one T cell receptor beta chain. The target antigen is unknown. This entry comes from a study of shared clonotypes between healthy human individuals. Study results and limitations: Incomplete sequencing of sorted subsets was indicated by rarefaction despite large depth. In general, naive subsets displayed greater estimated richness than memory subsets did.

The authors split each subset's genomic DNA evenly across several immunoSEQ plates. Clones were sequenced by immunoSEQ multiplex PCR, and TCRdb holds only the in-frame ones, with some missing. The data show some 2,000,000 clones, with around 95% seen just once and around 0.13% held by the top ten. The germline CDR1 and CDR2 sequences are SGHNT and YYREEE (reference sequence). CDR3 length equals 15 residues. V lost 3 bases to trimming and J lost 2 bases; unmatched junction nucleotides: 5. From CD4+ cells came CD45RA+ naive and CD45RA-negative memory subsets. This TCR derives from a man between 18 and 35 years old in good health. V is TRBV5-4 and J is TRBJ1-1, with 9 bases that match TRBD1. The sample was naive CD4+ T cells sorted from blood. The subset: CD45RA+ positively selected. The CDR3 bases are TGTGCCAGCAGCTATGGGACAGGGTCAAACACTGAAGCTTTCTTT. As protein: CASSYGTGSNTEAFF.